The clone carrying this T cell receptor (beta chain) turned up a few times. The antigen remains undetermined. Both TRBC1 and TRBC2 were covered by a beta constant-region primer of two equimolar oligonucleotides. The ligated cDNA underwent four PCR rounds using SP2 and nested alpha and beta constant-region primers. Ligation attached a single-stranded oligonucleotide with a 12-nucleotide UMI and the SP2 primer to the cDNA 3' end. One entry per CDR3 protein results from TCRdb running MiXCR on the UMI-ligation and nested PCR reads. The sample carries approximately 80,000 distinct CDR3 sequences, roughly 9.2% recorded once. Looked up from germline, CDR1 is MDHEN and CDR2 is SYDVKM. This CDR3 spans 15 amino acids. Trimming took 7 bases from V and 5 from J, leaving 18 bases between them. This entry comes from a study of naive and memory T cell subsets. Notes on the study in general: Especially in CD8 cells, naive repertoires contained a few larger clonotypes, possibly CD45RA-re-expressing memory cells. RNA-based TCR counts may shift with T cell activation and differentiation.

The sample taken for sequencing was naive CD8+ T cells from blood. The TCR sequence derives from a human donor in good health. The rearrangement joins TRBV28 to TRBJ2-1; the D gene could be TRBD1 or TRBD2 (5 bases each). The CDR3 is CASTFPGTLNNEQFF. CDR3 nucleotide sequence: TGTGCCAGCACCTTCCCCGGGACCCTTAACAATGAGCAGTTCTTC.